This T cell receptor beta chain is from a study of T cells in Graves' hyperthyroidism and ophthalmopathy. Study observations and caveats: Stable hyperthyroidism was told apart from ophthalmopathy by a model built on 13 V-J features.

There are many counts of this clonotype. Its specificity is unknown. RNA transcripts gave rise to amplified TCR beta CDR3 regions. During a first-round RT-PCR of the TCR CDR3, the HTBI primer set was used. TCRdb re-analysed the multiplex PCR reads in MiXCR, keeping a single row per CDR3 protein. The sample holds approximately 480,000 distinct CDR3 sequences, more than 20% seen once. The CDR3 is 13 residues long. Per germline, CDR1 SGHAT and CDR2 FQNNGV. V dropped 4 bases and J dropped 5; count of bases not matched to a gene: 1. Researchers defined stable Graves' hyperthyroidism as no ophthalmopathy progression within 18 months. The authors took PBMCs from 10 ml fresh peripheral blood.

This clonotype was obtained from a man between 18 and 35 years old with Graves' hyperthyroidism. This chain links TRBV11-2 with TRBJ2-2; 7 nucleotides agree with TRBD2. Specimen: blood. CDR3 amino acids: CASSWTRTGELFF. The CDR3 bases are TGTGCCAGCAGCTGGACTAGGACCGGGGAGCTGTTTTTT.